Described below is a single TCR beta chain sequence and its context. Antigen: not known. This entry is derived from a study of T-cell reconstitution after alpha-beta-depleted transplantation in children. The V gene lost 3 bases and the J gene lost 4 bases, with 11 bases spanning the gap. The CDR3 loop spans 13 amino acids. Germline CDR1 and CDR2: SQVTM and ANQGSEA. Study outcomes and limitations: T-cell counts and diversity at one year post-transplant came mainly from newly produced T cells.

Using unique molecular identifiers, the investigators prepared the TCRbeta library. TCRdb redid the calling of the PCR reads with MiXCR, one entry per CDR3 protein. Of about 980,000 distinct CDR3 sequences detected, about 26% appear once; the ten largest clones hold roughly 30%. The chain carries TRBV29-1 and TRBJ2-3; weak D call: TRBD1 (6 bases). Sequenced material: PBMCs, mostly from graft donor cells, taken 360 days after TCRalphabeta/CD19-depleted stem cell transplant. The TCR sequence derives from a boy less than two years old who had a stem cell transplant for SCID, so the T cells may come from the graft donor. CDR3 DNA: TGCAGCGTTGAGGGGGCGAGGGCAGATACGCAGTATTTT. Residues: CSVEGARADTQYF.